A single sample is the source of the 29 T cell receptor beta chains below, sequenced in a study of cytomegalovirus exposure and HLA in healthy donors. Vbeta (60) and Jbeta (13) primers were used in the PCR. Sequenced by immunoSEQ multiplex PCR; TCRdb stores in-frame clones only, minus some. Of tens of thousands of clones in the sample, roughly 86% are singletons; the top ten hold approximately 9.2%. Sequencing was performed on PBMCs. These receptors were obtained from a man under 40 in good health and CMV-seropositive.

The CDR3 DNA reads as TGTGCCACCCAAACGATCGGGGAGCCGAACACCGGGGAGCTGTTTTTT. This gives the protein CATQTIGEPNTGELFF. This chain connects TRBV2 to TRBJ2-2; possible D gene TRBD2, 5 bases. Per the germline V gene, CDR1 is SNHLY and CDR2 is FYNNEI. Between the trimmed V and J ends, which lost 10 bases and 0 bases, there was a span of 18 bases. CDR3 length equals 16 residues.

This clone was recorded only once. This sequence joins TRBV2 and TRBJ1-2, with 7 bases lining up with TRBD1. Germline CDR1 and CDR2: SNHLY and FYNNEI. The CDR3 has 15 amino acids. The trim removed 6 bases at V and 5 bases at J, leaving 12 bases unmatched. CDR3 bases: TGTGCCAGCAGCCGCGATTGGACAGGAATATATGGCTACACCTTC. Amino acid sequence: CASSRDWTGIYGYTF. The full variable domain, in which reference TRBV2 and TRBJ1-2 provide the parts outside the CDR3, is EPEVTQTPSHQVTQMGQEVILRCVPISNHLYFYWYRQILGQKVEFLVSFYNNEISEKSEIFDDQFSVERPDGSNFTLKIRSTKLEDSAMYFCASSRDWTGIYGYTFGSGTRLTVV.

The chain has TRBV27 and TRBJ2-1; TRBD2 might be the D (5 bases). CDR1 is MNHEY and CDR2 is SMNVEV in the germline V gene (reference sequence). Trimming took 6 bases from V and 0 from J, leaving 9 bases between them. The CDR3 is 14 residues long. For the CDR3, the DNA is TGTGCCAGCAGCAGCGGTTACTCCTACAATGAGCAGTTCTTC. As protein: CASSSGYSYNEQFF.

J is TRBJ1-2 and V is TRBV19; D remains unclear. The ends were cut back, 6 bases at V and 5 bases at J, with 13 bases in the middle. CDR1 is LNHDA, CDR2 SQIVND, per germline (reference sequence). The CDR3 has 13 residues. Written as DNA, the CDR3 is TGTGCCAGTAGCACGGGGATCCCTTATGGCTACACCTTC. This encodes CASSTGIPYGYTF. Combining the CDR3 with reference TRBV19 and TRBJ1-2 gives the whole variable domain DGGITQSPKYLFRKEGQNVTLSCEQNLNHDAMYWYRQDPGQGLRLIYYSQIVNDFQKGDIAEGYSVSREKKESFPLTVTSAQKNPTAFYLCASSTGIPYGYTFGSGTRLTVV.

This chain joins TRBV29-1 and TRBJ2-3; no clear D gene. Between the trimmed V and J ends, which lost 3 bases and 2 bases, there was a span of 12 bases. The CDR3 extends over 14 amino acids. CDR1 SQVTM and CDR2 ANQGSEA come from the germline V gene. CDR3: CSVDQVSNTDTQYF. The CDR3 nucleotides read TGCAGCGTTGATCAGGTTTCGAACACAGATACGCAGTATTTT.

The chain uses TRBV29-1 and TRBJ1-1, with D perhaps TRBD1 (6 bases). Trimming cost V 6 bases and J 6 bases, with 14 bases left between them. The CDR3 is 12 amino acids. CDR1 and CDR2 (germline): SQVTM, ANQGSEA. The DNA for the CDR3 is TGCAGCGTCAGGACAGTCGCATCTGAAGCTTTCTTT. It specifies CSVRTVASEAFF.

The V gene is TRBV29-1, the J gene TRBJ1-1, with 8 bases identical to TRBD1. Germline CDR1 is SQVTM and CDR2 is ANQGSEA. This CDR3 has 13 residues. The ends lost 2 bases at V and 4 bases at J; junction bases unmatched: 3. CDR3 loop: CSVETDRATEAFF. The DNA for the CDR3 is TGCAGCGTTGAAACGGACAGGGCCACTGAAGCTTTCTTT.

The chain carries TRBV5-6 and TRBJ2-7, with 8 bases matching TRBD1. V lost 4 bases, J lost 2 bases, and 5 bases stayed unmatched. The germline CDR1 and CDR2 sequences are SGHDT and YYEEEE. This CDR3 has 14 residues. The CDR3 DNA is TGTGCCAGCAGCCACAGGGACAGGACCTACGAGCAGTACTTC. It is translated as CASSHRDRTYEQYF. Variable domain in full (rest from reference TRBV5-6 and TRBJ2-7): DAGVTQSPTHLIKTRGQQVTLRCSPKSGHDTVSWYQQALGQGPQFIFQYYEEEERQRGNFPDRFSGHQFPNYSSELNVNALLLGDSALYLCASSHRDRTYEQYFGPGTRLTVT.

This chain uses TRBV7-9 with TRBJ1-1; tentatively, D is TRBD1 (6 bases). V was clipped by 5 bases and J by 3 bases, with 13 bases between them. The CDR3 is 14 amino acids. Looked up from germline, CDR1 is SEHNR and CDR2 is FQNEAQ (reference sequence). DNA for the CDR3: TGTGCCAGCAGCCCACGAGCAGGGGACACTGAAGCTTTCTTT. This sequence encodes CASSPRAGDTEAFF.

This chain joins TRBV19 and TRBJ1-4, with TRBD1 identical over 8 bases. The CDR3 is made up of 14 amino acids. V lost 6 bases to trimming and J lost 5 bases; unmatched junction nucleotides: 5. Germline values: CDR1 LNHDA, CDR2 SQIVND (reference sequence). CDR3 residues: CASSLTGANEKLFF. For the CDR3, the DNA is TGTGCCAGTAGCTTGACAGGGGCCAATGAAAAACTGTTTTTT.

This clone occurred once. The rearrangement uses TRBV4-1 and TRBJ1-1, with unresolved D. Germline assignment: CDR1 MGHRA and CDR2 YSYEKL. The CDR3 sequence is 16 residues long. Trimming cost V 0 bases and J 1 base, with 12 bases left between them. The CDR3 bases are TGCGCCAGCAGCCAAGATTCGTTGCTGAGGAACACTGAAGCTTTCTTT. This sequence encodes CASSQDSLLRNTEAFF.

The CDR3 protein is CASSFIDGRGGYEQYF. In DNA form, the CDR3 reads TGTGCCAGCAGCTTCATAGACGGCCGGGGGGGCTACGAGCAGTACTTC. The V call is TRBV7-9, the J call TRBJ2-7, with 8 bases identical to TRBD2. Germline lookup yields CDR1 SEHNR and CDR2 FQNEAQ (reference sequence). This CDR3 is built from 16 residues. The J segment lost 3 bases and the V segment lost 3 bases, leaving 10 bases of the junction unmatched.

The rearrangement links TRBV5-6 to TRBJ2-4; 7 bases are shared with TRBD1. The germline CDR1 and CDR2 sequences are SGHDT and YYEEEE. The CDR3 has 12 amino acids. The junction had 4 bases not matched to a gene; V was cut back by 4 bases and J by 9 bases. In DNA form, the CDR3 reads TGTGCCAGCAGCGAAGGGACAGTCATTCAGTACTTC. Protein: CASSEGTVIQYF.

This rearrangement joins TRBV9 to TRBJ1-2; 11 bases line up with TRBD1. The germline V gene has CDR1 SGDLS and CDR2 YYNGEE. V trimming: 4 bases; J trimming: 5 bases; junction bases outside the gene matches: 10. CDR3 length: 16 residues. CDR3 in DNA: TGTGCCAGCAGCTCCGGACAGGGGGCGGTTGGATATGGCTACACCTTC. It specifies CASSSGQGAVGYGYTF. Full variable domain (remainder filled in from reference TRBV9 and TRBJ1-2): DSGVTQTPKHLITATGQRVTLRCSPRSGDLSVYWYQQSLDQGLQFLIQYYNGEERAKGNILERFSAQQFPDLHSELNLSSLELGDSALYFCASSSGQGAVGYGYTFGSGTRLTVV.

The genes are TRBV10-3 and TRBJ2-7, with 7 bases lining up with TRBD1. This CDR3 comprises 13 residues. The J segment lost 2 bases and the V segment lost 7 bases, leaving 5 bases of the junction unmatched. CDR1 is ENHRY, CDR2 SYGVKD, per germline. DNA for the CDR3: TGTGCCATCAAGACAGGGCTAACCTACGAGCAGTACTTC. It specifies CAIKTGLTYEQYF.

The rearrangement links TRBV5-4 to TRBJ2-1; D gene uncertain. The germline V and J ends were trimmed by 3 bases and 1 base, with 11 bases remaining between them. Germline V CDR1 and CDR2: SGHNT, YYREEE (reference sequence). This CDR3 comprises 15 residues. Here the CDR3 DNA reads TGTGCCAGCAGCTCTACAGAGAAGTCCTACAATGAGCAGTTCTTC. Protein: CASSSTEKSYNEQFF.

This clone was detected a few times. J is TRBJ1-6 and V is TRBV5-1; 8 positions agree with TRBD1. J lost 8 bases, V lost 5 bases, and 6 bases had no gene match. Germline V lookup: CDR1 SGHRS, CDR2 YFSETQ. The CDR3 covers 14 residues. The DNA of the CDR3 is TGCGCCAGCAGTTCAGGACAGGGCTATTCACCCCTCCACTTT. It encodes CASSSGQGYSPLHF.

The rearrangement links TRBV19 to TRBJ1-5; D is perhaps TRBD1 (6 bases). Per the germline V gene, CDR1 is LNHDA and CDR2 is SQIVND (reference sequence). The CDR3 runs to 17 residues. V was clipped by 2 bases and J by 0 bases, with 14 bases between them. The DNA of the CDR3 is TGTGCCAGTAGTATACGCGCCGGGACAACTAGCAATCAGCCCCAGCATTTT. This encodes CASSIRAGTTSNQPQHF.

The rearrangement links TRBV30 to TRBJ2-6, with D uncertain. In germline, CDR1 is GTSNPN, CDR2 SVGIG (reference sequence). The ends were cut back, 4 bases at V and 0 bases at J, with 4 bases in the middle. CDR3 length: 13 residues. Written as DNA, the CDR3 is TGTGCCTGGACTATCTCTGGGGCCAACGTCCTGACTTTC. Encoded protein: CAWTISGANVLTF.

This chain joins TRBV11-2 and TRBJ2-7; D uncertain. This CDR3 contains 15 residues. V lost 0 bases to trimming and J lost 0 bases, with 9 bases between them. Looked up from germline, CDR1 is SGHAT and CDR2 is FQNNGV. The DNA for the CDR3 is TGTGCCAGCAGCTTAGATTTAGCTAGCTCCTACGAGCAGTACTTC. Translated, it gives CASSLDLASSYEQYF.

The chain joins TRBV14 to TRBJ2-3; TRBD2 agrees at 7 bases. With 2 bases clipped from V and 0 bases from J, the junction kept 11 bases outside the gene matches. Germline assignment: CDR1 SGHDN and CDR2 FVKESK. This CDR3 region has 18 residues. The CDR3 region is CASSQRAFLGLSTDTQYF. The CDR3 DNA is TGTGCCAGCAGCCAAAGGGCCTTTTTGGGACTAAGCACAGATACGCAGTATTTT.

The gene calls are TRBV19 and TRBJ2-7; 7 bases agree with TRBD1. With 5 bases clipped from V and 2 bases from J, the junction kept 9 bases outside the gene matches. The CDR3 covers 15 residues. The germline CDR1 and CDR2 sequences are LNHDA and SQIVND (reference sequence). The CDR3 coding sequence is TGTGCCAGTAGTGAGGACAAAGGGGGCCCCTACGAGCAGTACTTC. As protein: CASSEDKGGPYEQYF.

The chain links TRBV28 to TRBJ1-3; 9 positions agree with TRBD1. V lost 3 bases to trimming and J lost 4 bases; unmatched junction nucleotides: 13. This CDR3 is built from 18 residues. Germline V gives CDR1 MDHEN, CDR2 SYDVKM. CDR3 sequence reads: CASSLRWEQGAPGNTIYF. CDR3 nucleotide sequence: TGTGCCAGCAGTTTGAGGTGGGAACAGGGGGCGCCCGGAAACACCATATATTTT.

This clone was counted a few times. The chain uses TRBV28 and TRBJ1-1; weak D call: TRBD1 (5 bases). V gave up 6 bases and J gave up 5 bases, with 19 bases separating them. The CDR3 is made up of 15 amino acids. The germline V gene has CDR1 MDHEN and CDR2 SYDVKM. The chain's CDR3 is CASRLTQVLRTEAFF. CDR3 nucleotides: TGTGCCAGCAGGCTTACACAGGTGCTGAGGACTGAAGCTTTCTTT.

This clone appeared once. The rearrangement uses TRBV4-2 and TRBJ1-2; 10 bases are shared with TRBD1. Trimming cost V 1 base and J 2 bases; bases outside gene matches: 1. Germline assignment: CDR1 LGHNA and CDR2 YNFKEQ. CDR3 length equals 15 residues. Here the CDR3 reads CASSQGDRGNYGYTF. The DNA for the CDR3 is TGTGCCAGCAGCCAAGGGGACAGGGGAAACTATGGCTACACCTTC.

This clone has just one count. This rearrangement joins TRBV10-3 to TRBJ1-2, with D uncertain. Germline V gene sequence: CDR1 ENHRY, CDR2 SYGVKD. The CDR3 contains 13 residues. With 3 bases removed from V and 5 bases from J, the gap between germline ends came to 10 bases. The CDR3 sequence is CAISDQVFYGYTF. CDR3 nucleotide sequence: TGTGCCATCAGTGATCAGGTTTTTTATGGCTACACCTTC.

The CDR3, as DNA: TGTGCCAGCTCACTCCGACAGGCCCCCTACGAGCAGTACTTC. This codes for CASSLRQAPYEQYF. This chain uses TRBV18 with TRBJ2-7, with D maybe TRBD1 (6 bases). Germline V gene data show CDR1 as KGHSH and CDR2 as LQKENI. The CDR3 has 14 residues. Trimming shortened V by 4 bases and J by 2 bases, and 12 bases separated the two germline ends.

This sequence joins TRBV11-3 and TRBJ2-1; a possible D gene is TRBD1 (6 bases). V was pared by 6 bases and J by 4 bases, with 10 bases between. Germline CDR1 and CDR2: SGHNT and YENEEA. The CDR3 runs to 13 residues. The chain's CDR3 is CASSSGAYNEQFF. The CDR3 DNA follows: TGTGCCAGCAGTTCAGGGGCATACAATGAGCAGTTCTTC.

The CDR3 sequence is CASTEGQGNTEAFF. For the CDR3, the DNA is TGTGCCAGCACCGAGGGACAGGGGAACACTGAAGCTTTCTTT. The rearrangement links TRBV6-1 to TRBJ1-1, with 9 bases fitting TRBD1. The V gene's germline CDR1 is MNHNS and CDR2 SASEGT. V dropped 7 bases and J dropped 1; count of bases not matched to a gene: 4. CDR3 length: 14 amino acids.